Shown below are 25 T cell receptor beta chains from a single sample sequenced in a study of cytomegalovirus exposure and HLA in healthy donors. With 60 Vbeta and 13 Jbeta primers, the PCR was carried out. Generated by immunoSEQ multiplex PCR, the TCRdb table keeps only in-frame clones and is missing some. There are tens of thousands of clones in the sample; roughly 80% occur only once, and approximately 1.1% lies in the top ten. What was sequenced was PBMCs. These receptors were taken from a girl aged 2-9 years in good health and CMV-seropositive.

This chain joins TRBV28 and TRBJ1-1, with 8 bases aligning to TRBD1. Germline trimming cut 5 bases from V and 1 base from J; bases unmatched to any gene: 3. Germline V gene sequence: CDR1 MDHEN, CDR2 SYDVKM. CDR3 size: 14 residues. CDR3 bases: TGTGCCAGCAGTGGGACAGGCAGGAACACTGAAGCTTTCTTT. It codes for CASSGTGRNTEAFF.

The chain is built from TRBV5-1 and TRBJ2-2; the match to TRBD2 covers 11 bases. V dropped 4 bases and J dropped 7; count of bases not matched to a gene: 6. Germline V gene sequence: CDR1 SGHRS, CDR2 YFSETQ. The CDR3 consists of 15 residues. The CDR3 region is CASSTTSGIGGELFF. CDR3 in DNA: TGCGCCAGCAGCACGACTAGCGGGATTGGCGGGGAGCTGTTTTTT.

The chain has TRBV7-8 and TRBJ2-7; 7 nucleotides align to TRBD2. Germline V gene sequence: CDR1 SGHVS, CDR2 FQNEAQ. The length of the CDR3 is 16 residues. Trimming removed 2 bases from V and 0 bases from J; junction bases left unmatched: 7. CDR3: CASSLRPSGFSYEQYF. CDR3 bases: TGTGCCAGCAGCTTACGGCCTAGCGGTTTCTCCTACGAGCAGTACTTC.

This chain links TRBV7-8 with TRBJ1-1; 7 bases are a match to TRBD1. V dropped 6 bases and J dropped 1; count of bases not matched to a gene: 8. This CDR3 is 15 amino acids long. The germline CDR1 and CDR2 sequences are SGHVS and FQNEAQ. The CDR3 protein is CASRFRRGENTEAFF. In DNA form, the CDR3 reads TGTGCCAGCAGGTTTCGCAGGGGGGAGAACACTGAAGCTTTCTTT.

V usage is TRBV30 and J usage is TRBJ2-3; tentative D call: TRBD2 (5 bases). This CDR3 comprises 13 residues. Germline V gene data show CDR1 as GTSNPN and CDR2 as SVGIG (reference sequence). CDR3 in DNA: TGTGCTGACAACAAGAGACTAACAGATACGCAGTATTTT. It is translated as CADNKRLTDTQYF. Full variable domain (rest looked up from reference TRBV30 and TRBJ2-3): SQTIHQWPATLVQPVGSPLSLECTVEGTSNPNLYWYRQAAGRGLQLLFYSVGIGQISSEVPQNLSASRPQDRQFILSSKKLLLSDSGFYLCADNKRLTDTQYFGPGTRLTVL.

V and J are TRBV10-2 and TRBJ2-7; the D is unclear. Trimming shortened V by 3 bases and J by 8 bases, and 14 bases separated the two germline ends. The V gene's germline CDR1 is WSHSY and CDR2 SAAADI. The CDR3 runs 13 residues. The CDR3 here is CASSDGFAPKQYF. CDR3 DNA sequence: TGCGCCAGCAGTGATGGTTTTGCGCCGAAGCAGTACTTC.

V usage is TRBV7-9 and J usage is TRBJ1-1; D is unclear. Trimming took 2 bases from V and 1 from J, leaving 5 bases between them. Germline assignment: CDR1 SEHNR and CDR2 FQNEAQ (reference sequence). This CDR3 has 13 residues. In DNA, the CDR3 is TGTGCCAGCAGCTTAATCCAGAACACTGAAGCTTTCTTT. Protein product: CASSLIQNTEAFF.

This chain uses TRBV29-1 with TRBJ2-1, with 7 nucleotides matching TRBD2. The trim removed 2 bases at V and 1 base at J, leaving 8 bases unmatched. Germline assignment: CDR1 SQVTM and CDR2 ANQGSEA. CDR3 length: 16 amino acids. CDR3 protein: CSVEKEAGGSYNEQFF. The CDR3 DNA reads as TGCAGCGTTGAAAAGGAGGCCGGGGGGTCCTACAATGAGCAGTTCTTC.

The V call is TRBV2, the J call TRBJ2-7; 10 nucleotides match TRBD1. The CDR3 is made up of 13 amino acids. V dropped 3 bases and J dropped 6; count of bases not matched to a gene: 2. Germline lookup yields CDR1 SNHLY and CDR2 FYNNEI. This CDR3 is CASSDRDRGEQYF. CDR3 DNA: TGTGCCAGCAGTGACCGGGACAGGGGCGAGCAGTACTTC. Full variable domain (rest looked up from reference TRBV2 and TRBJ2-7): EPEVTQTPSHQVTQMGQEVILRCVPISNHLYFYWYRQILGQKVEFLVSFYNNEISEKSEIFDDQFSVERPDGSNFTLKIRSTKLEDSAMYFCASSDRDRGEQYFGPGTRLTVT.

This sequence joins TRBV7-9 and TRBJ2-7; 9 bases match TRBD1. CDR1 is SEHNR and CDR2 is FQNEAQ in the germline V gene (reference sequence). The CDR3 covers 14 residues. V was pared by 3 bases and J by 3 bases, with 3 bases of the junction left unmatched. This CDR3 is CASSFGQGIYEQYF. The CDR3 bases are TGTGCCAGCAGCTTTGGACAGGGGATCTACGAGCAGTACTTC.

V usage is TRBV11-2 and J usage is TRBJ2-6; D unresolved. The CDR3 length is 18 residues. Germline lookup yields CDR1 SGHAT and CDR2 FQNNGV. V lost 0 bases, J lost 0 bases, and 12 bases lay in between. The CDR3 here is CASSLDQVGYSGANVLTF. The CDR3 DNA reads TGTGCCAGCAGCTTAGATCAGGTCGGATACTCTGGGGCCAACGTCCTGACTTTC.

The rearrangement links TRBV9 to TRBJ2-2; 11 positions agree with TRBD1. The CDR3 covers 16 residues. V shed 4 bases and J 7 bases; nucleotides not matched to a gene: 9. The V gene's germline CDR1 is SGDLS and CDR2 YYNGEE. CDR3 region: CASSPYGQGAGGELFF. CDR3 coding DNA: TGTGCCAGCAGCCCATACGGACAGGGGGCTGGCGGGGAGCTGTTTTTT.

This clone was recorded a few times. In nucleotides, the CDR3 is TGTGCCAGCAGTTACAAGTTAACCCAGCCCCAGCATTTT. Translation gives CASSYKLTQPQHF. The rearrangement joins TRBV2 to TRBJ1-5, with D unclear. The V end lost 5 bases, the J end lost 7 bases, and 12 bases lay between the germline ends. The CDR3 covers 13 residues. Germline V gives CDR1 SNHLY, CDR2 FYNNEI.

The chain is built from TRBV19 and TRBJ2-5; TRBD2 might be the D (6 bases). CDR3 size: 12 residues. The V gene's germline CDR1 is LNHDA and CDR2 SQIVND (reference sequence). V gave up 3 bases and J gave up 5 bases, with 7 bases separating them. CDR3 sequence: CASSIGGETQYF. As DNA, the CDR3 is TGTGCCAGTAGTATTGGGGGGGAGACCCAGTACTTC.

This clone turned up a few times. The rearrangement links TRBV4-3 to TRBJ2-6; D gene unclear. With 0 bases removed from V and 0 bases from J, the gap between germline ends came to 9 bases. The CDR3 covers 17 residues. Germline V gene sequence: CDR1 LGHNA, CDR2 YSLEER. This chain's CDR3 is CASSQDHGPSGANVLTF. The CDR3 nucleotides read TGCGCCAGCAGCCAAGATCATGGGCCCTCTGGGGCCAACGTCCTGACTTTC.

The chain links TRBV27 to TRBJ2-7; D gene ambiguous. V shed 4 bases and J shed 2 bases, with 15 bases lying between them. Germline loops: CDR1 MNHEY, CDR2 SMNVEV (reference sequence). This CDR3 is built from 15 residues. The CDR3 DNA reads as TGTGCCAGCAGTTCTCTAGTTCAGTTACCCTACGAGCAGTACTTC. This codes for CASSSLVQLPYEQYF.

The CDR3 is CAWSVRGQPYEQYF. In nucleotides, the CDR3 is TGTGCCTGGAGTGTACGCGGCCAGCCCTACGAGCAGTACTTC. The chain recombines TRBV30 with TRBJ2-7, with D hard to call. The CDR3 length is 14 residues. The V end lost 0 bases, the J end lost 2 bases, and 11 bases lay between the germline ends. Germline values: CDR1 GTSNPN, CDR2 SVGIG (reference sequence).

The rearrangement uses TRBV4-2 and TRBJ2-7; TRBD2 aligns across 9 bases. This CDR3 comprises 18 residues. J was trimmed by 7 bases and V by 1 base; bases with no gene match: 17. Germline loops: CDR1 LGHNA, CDR2 YNFKEQ. The CDR3 coding sequence is TGTGCCAGCAGCCAAGGATTGGGAGGGGCGGGAGGGCCTCGGGAGCAGTACTTC. It yields the protein CASSQGLGGAGGPREQYF.

V and J are TRBV7-2 and TRBJ2-7; TRBD2 aligns across 10 bases. Germline V lookup: CDR1 SGHTA, CDR2 FQGNSA. CDR3 length equals 13 residues. Trimming at V came to 2 bases and at J to 7 bases, leaving 2 bases not matched to a gene. CDR3 residues: CASSLLAGVEQYF. For the CDR3, the DNA is TGTGCCAGCAGCTTACTAGCGGGAGTGGAGCAGTACTTC.

V gene TRBV30 combines with J gene TRBJ1-5; TRBD1 matches 9 bases. The germline V gene has CDR1 GTSNPN and CDR2 SVGIG (reference sequence). CDR3 length equals 14 residues. Trimming at V came to 3 bases and at J to 5 bases, leaving 5 bases not matched to a gene. CDR3: CAWSQTGGDQPQHF. The DNA of the CDR3 is TGTGCCTGGAGCCAAACAGGGGGCGATCAGCCCCAGCATTTT.

This chain connects TRBV30 to TRBJ1-1; TRBD1 is a possible D gene (6 bases). V was pared by 2 bases and J by 1 base, with 8 bases between. The CDR3 consists of 13 residues. Looked up from germline, CDR1 is GTSNPN and CDR2 is SVGIG (reference sequence). CDR3: CAWSSQGNTEAFF. The CDR3 DNA sequence: TGTGCCTGGAGTTCACAGGGGAACACTGAAGCTTTCTTT. Looking up the rest from reference TRBV30 and TRBJ1-1 gives the full variable domain: SQTIHQWPATLVQPVGSPLSLECTVEGTSNPNLYWYRQAAGRGLQLLFYSVGIGQISSEVPQNLSASRPQDRQFILSSKKLLLSDSGFYLCAWSSQGNTEAFFGQGTRLTVV.

The rearrangement links TRBV15 to TRBJ2-7; D is perhaps TRBD2 (6 bases). This CDR3 is built from 14 residues. The ends were cut back, 3 bases at V and 3 bases at J, with 12 bases in the middle. CDR1 and CDR2 from the germline V gene are LNHNV and YYDKDF (reference sequence). The CDR3 loop reads CATSRVSRDYEQYF. The CDR3 DNA is TGTGCCACCAGCAGGGTGTCGCGGGACTACGAGCAGTACTTC.

V usage is TRBV27 and J usage is TRBJ2-7, with 9 bases matching TRBD1. Per the germline V gene, CDR1 is MNHEY and CDR2 is SMNVEV (reference sequence). The V and J ends lost 4 bases and 5 bases, in that order; junction bases with no gene match: 3. The CDR3 is 13 amino acids. CDR3: CASSWDRVNEQYF. The CDR3 DNA sequence: TGTGCCAGCAGTTGGGACAGGGTCAACGAGCAGTACTTC.

The chain joins TRBV29-1 to TRBJ2-4; the D gene is possibly TRBD2 (5 bases). Deletions cut 4 bases from V and 0 bases from J, with 13 bases between. The CDR3 spans 15 residues. Germline-derived CDR1 and CDR2 are SQVTM and ANQGSEA. CDR3 region: CSVVNPGLAKNIQYF. The CDR3 coding sequence is TGCAGCGTTGTGAACCCGGGGTTAGCCAAAAACATTCAGTACTTC.

This chain's CDR3 is CATSRALPTGSYEQYF. CDR3 nucleotide sequence: TGTGCCACCAGCAGAGCCCTACCGACAGGGAGTTACGAGCAGTACTTC. The gene calls are TRBV15 and TRBJ2-7, with 7 bases fitting TRBD1. The germline gives CDR1 LNHNV, CDR2 YYDKDF (reference sequence). This CDR3 spans 16 amino acids. With V trimmed by 1 base and J by 4 bases, 10 bases remained unmatched.